The subject of this entry is one TCR beta chain. The data belong to a study of blood T cell repertoires in COVID-19. Looking at the study overall: Acute-phase and convalescent COVID-19 samples originated in the United States, Italy and Spain.

Some clones are missing from TCRdb's copy, which holds only in-frame ones; the method was immunoSEQ multiplex PCR. The data show a few hundred thousand clones, roughly 88% seen once. The germline CDR1 and CDR2 sequences are SGHAT and FQNNGV. CDR3 length equals 15 residues. Trimming removed 9 bases from V and 5 bases from J; junction bases left unmatched: 8. Participants came from roughly 25 US areas, aged roughly 18 to 89 years. Sequencing was carried out using PBMCs or T cells enriched from blood (not recorded which). The origin of this receptor is a woman in her thirties who had recovered from COVID-19. The chain couples TRBV11-2 to TRBJ2-2; 11 bases fit TRBD2. The CDR3 bases are TGTGCCAGTACTACGACTAGCGGGATAACCGGGGAGCTGTTTTTT. Residues: CASTTTSGITGELFF.